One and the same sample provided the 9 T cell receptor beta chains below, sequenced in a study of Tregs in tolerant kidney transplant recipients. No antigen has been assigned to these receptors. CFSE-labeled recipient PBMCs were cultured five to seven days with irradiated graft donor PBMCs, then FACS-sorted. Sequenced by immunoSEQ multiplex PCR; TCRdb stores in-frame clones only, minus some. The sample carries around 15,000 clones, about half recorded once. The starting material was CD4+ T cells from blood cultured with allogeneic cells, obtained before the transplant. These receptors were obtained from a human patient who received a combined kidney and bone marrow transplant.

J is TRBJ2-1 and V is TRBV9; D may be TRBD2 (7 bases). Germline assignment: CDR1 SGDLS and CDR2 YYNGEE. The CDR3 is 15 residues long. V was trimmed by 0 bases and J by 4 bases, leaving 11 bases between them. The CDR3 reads CASSVEGGRYNEQFF. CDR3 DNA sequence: TGTGCCAGCAGCGTAGAGGGGGGGCGTTACAATGAGCAGTTCTTC. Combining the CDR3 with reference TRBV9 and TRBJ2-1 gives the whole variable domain DSGVTQTPKHLITATGQRVTLRCSPRSGDLSVYWYQQSLDQGLQFLIQYYNGEERAKGNILERFSAQQFPDLHSELNLSSLELGDSALYFCASSVEGGRYNEQFFGPGTRLTVL.

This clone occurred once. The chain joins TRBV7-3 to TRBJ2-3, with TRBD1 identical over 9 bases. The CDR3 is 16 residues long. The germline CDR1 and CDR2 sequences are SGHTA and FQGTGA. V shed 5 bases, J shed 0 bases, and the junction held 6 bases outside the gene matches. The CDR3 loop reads CASSKQGAKSTDTQYF. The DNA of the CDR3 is TGTGCCAGCAGCAAACAGGGGGCCAAGAGCACAGATACGCAGTATTTT.

The CDR3 here is CASSRRDRPYGYTF. The CDR3 DNA is TGTGCCAGCAGCCGCCGGGACAGACCCTATGGCTACACCTTC. The chain is built from TRBV21-1 and TRBJ1-2; TRBD1, the D gene given by the table, was not confirmed from the DNA. TRBV21-1 has pseudogene status. This CDR3 is built from 14 residues.

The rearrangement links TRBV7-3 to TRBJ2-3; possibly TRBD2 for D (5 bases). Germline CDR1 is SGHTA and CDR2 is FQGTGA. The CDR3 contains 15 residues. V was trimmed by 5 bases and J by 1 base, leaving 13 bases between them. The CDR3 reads CASSPTGRGTDTQYF. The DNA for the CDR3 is TGTGCCAGCAGCCCGACTGGGCGGGGCACAGATACGCAGTATTTT.

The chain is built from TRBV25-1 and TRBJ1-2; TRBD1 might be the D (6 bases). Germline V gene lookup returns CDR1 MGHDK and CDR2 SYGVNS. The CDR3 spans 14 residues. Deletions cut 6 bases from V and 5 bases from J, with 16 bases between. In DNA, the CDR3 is TGTGCCAGCAGCCTGCTGGGGGCCCGATATGGCTACACCTTC. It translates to CASSLLGARYGYTF.

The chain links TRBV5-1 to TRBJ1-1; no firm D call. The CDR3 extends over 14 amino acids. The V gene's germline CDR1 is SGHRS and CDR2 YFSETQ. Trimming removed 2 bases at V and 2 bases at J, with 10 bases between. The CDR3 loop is CASSLGGHNTEAFF. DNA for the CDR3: TGCGCCAGCAGCTTAGGAGGGCACAACACTGAAGCTTTCTTT.

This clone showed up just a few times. CDR3 DNA: TGTGCCAGCAGTTTTCATGCTGGGCGAGCTTTCTTT. Residues: CASSFHAGRAFF. This chain joins TRBV27 and TRBJ1-1; D ambiguous. The CDR3 runs to 12 residues. V lost 3 bases, J lost 10 bases, and 12 bases lay in between. CDR1 and CDR2 from the germline V gene are MNHEY and SMNVEV (reference sequence).

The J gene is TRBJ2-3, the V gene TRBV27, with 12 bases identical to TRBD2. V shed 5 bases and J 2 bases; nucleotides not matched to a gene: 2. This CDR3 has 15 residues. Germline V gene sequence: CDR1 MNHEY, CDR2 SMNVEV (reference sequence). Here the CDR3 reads CASSLAGGPTDTQYF. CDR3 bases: TGTGCCAGCAGTCTAGCGGGGGGGCCCACAGATACGCAGTATTTT.

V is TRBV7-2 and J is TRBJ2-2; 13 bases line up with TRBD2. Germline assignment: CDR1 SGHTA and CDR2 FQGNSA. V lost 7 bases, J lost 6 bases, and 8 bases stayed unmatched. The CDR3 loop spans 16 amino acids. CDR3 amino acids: CASTTRGLAGSGELFF. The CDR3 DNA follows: TGTGCCAGCACCACCAGGGGACTAGCGGGATCCGGGGAGCTGTTTTTT.